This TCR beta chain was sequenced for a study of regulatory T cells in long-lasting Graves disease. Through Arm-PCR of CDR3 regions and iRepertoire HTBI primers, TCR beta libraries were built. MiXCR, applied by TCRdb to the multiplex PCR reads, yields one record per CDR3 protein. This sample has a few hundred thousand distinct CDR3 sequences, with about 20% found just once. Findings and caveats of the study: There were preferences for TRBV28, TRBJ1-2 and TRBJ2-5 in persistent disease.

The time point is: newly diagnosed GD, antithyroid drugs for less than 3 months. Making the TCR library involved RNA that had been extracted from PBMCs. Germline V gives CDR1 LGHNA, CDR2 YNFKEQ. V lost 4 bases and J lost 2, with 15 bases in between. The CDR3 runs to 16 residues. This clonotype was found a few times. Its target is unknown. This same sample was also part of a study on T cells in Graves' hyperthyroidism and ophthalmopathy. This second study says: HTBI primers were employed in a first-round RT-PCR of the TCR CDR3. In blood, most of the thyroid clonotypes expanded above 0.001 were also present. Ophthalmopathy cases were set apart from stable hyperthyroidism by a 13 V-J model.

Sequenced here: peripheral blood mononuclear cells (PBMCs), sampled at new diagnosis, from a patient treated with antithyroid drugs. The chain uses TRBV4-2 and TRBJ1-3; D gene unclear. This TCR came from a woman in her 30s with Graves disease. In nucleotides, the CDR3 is TGTGCCAGCAGCCTCAACCCCTCGGGAACTGGAAACACCATATATTTT. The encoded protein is CASSLNPSGTGNTIYF.